The 21 T cell receptor beta chains in this list originate from one sample, sequenced in a study of blood T cell repertoires in COVID-19. Profiled with immunoSEQ multiplex PCR; TCRdb holds only in-frame clones, not every one. The sample holds under 250,000 clones, 81% seen once. Sequencing was done on a sample of peripheral blood. The receptor set was obtained from a woman aged 80 or older with acute or convalescent COVID-19.

CDR3 sequence (DNA): TGTGCCAGCAGCCAAGCTATCCCCCTCGGACTAGCGTCCTACAATGAGCAGTTCTTC. As protein: CASSQAIPLGLASYNEQFF. The chain is built from TRBV3-1 (or the pseudogene TRBV3-2) and TRBJ2-1; 9 bases agree with TRBD2. J gave up 1 base and V 1 base, and 11 bases lay outside the gene matches. The CDR3 has 19 residues. Germline-derived CDR1 and CDR2 are LGHDT and YNNKEL (reference sequence).

V is TRBV19 and J is TRBJ1-5, with a tentative D call TRBD1 (5 bases). V lost 6 bases to trimming and J lost 7 bases, with 16 bases between them. The V gene's germline CDR1 is LNHDA and CDR2 SQIVND (reference sequence). The CDR3 runs 14 residues. CDR3 amino acids: CASRSSGEVQPQHF. CDR3 coding DNA: TGTGCCAGTAGGTCTTCGGGGGAGGTCCAGCCCCAGCATTTT.

This clone was seen many times. The J gene is TRBJ2-5, the V gene TRBV27; TRBD2 agrees at 12 bases. Germline-derived CDR1 and CDR2 are MNHEY and SMNVEV (reference sequence). The V and J ends lost 7 bases and 3 bases, in that order; junction bases with no gene match: 12. This CDR3 comprises 17 residues. As DNA, the CDR3 is TGTGCCAGCAAAAAGTTCAGCCGGACTAGCGGGGAAGAGACCCAGTACTTC. Protein product: CASKKFSRTSGEETQYF.

The chain links TRBV19 to TRBJ2-3; 9 bases fit TRBD2. This CDR3 comprises 14 residues. Germline values: CDR1 LNHDA, CDR2 SQIVND (reference sequence). The V gene end was trimmed by 5 bases and the J gene end by 6 bases; junction bases not matched to a gene: 6. The CDR3 nucleotides read TGTGCCAGTAGTCTGGGACTAGCTACCGATACGCAGTATTTT. Its translation: CASSLGLATDTQYF.

This clone was recorded a few times. V is TRBV3-1 (or the pseudogene TRBV3-2) and J is TRBJ2-5; D is possibly TRBD1 (6 bases). This CDR3 comprises 13 residues. Germline CDR1 LGHDT, CDR2 YNNKEL (reference sequence). Trimming shortened V by 4 bases and J by 3 bases, and 9 bases separated the two germline ends. CDR3 coding DNA: TGTGCCAGCAGCCGACAGGTGAAAGAGACCCAGTACTTC. Encoded protein: CASSRQVKETQYF.

This clone appeared once. This chain connects TRBV28 to TRBJ2-5; TRBD1 agrees at 7 bases. The germline CDR1 and CDR2 sequences are MDHEN and SYDVKM. CDR3 size: 13 residues. V trimming: 6 bases; J trimming: 4 bases; junction bases outside the gene matches: 5. This CDR3 is CASRTGLAETQYF. The CDR3 nucleotides are TGTGCCAGCAGGACAGGGTTGGCAGAGACCCAGTACTTC.

The rearrangement links TRBV30 to TRBJ1-5; D remains unclear. Germline V gene data show CDR1 as GTSNPN and CDR2 as SVGIG (reference sequence). The length of the CDR3 is 13 residues. Between the trimmed V and J ends, which lost 1 base and 6 bases, there was a span of 10 bases. The CDR3 sequence: CAWSGQAGQPQHF. In DNA form, the CDR3 reads TGTGCCTGGAGTGGGCAGGCTGGTCAGCCCCAGCATTTT.

About this clone: Other DNA sequences in the same sample also yield this CDR3. The CDR3 DNA is TGTGCCAGCAGCTTAGACAGGTCCTACGAGCAGTACTTC. This sequence encodes CASSLDRSYEQYF. The chain carries TRBV11-2 and TRBJ2-7; D remains unclear. The CDR3 consists of 13 residues. Per the germline V gene, CDR1 is SGHAT and CDR2 is FQNNGV. Trimming took 0 bases from V and 1 from J, leaving 4 bases between them.

This sequence joins TRBV5-4 and TRBJ2-3; the D is unclear. The germline gives CDR1 SGHNT, CDR2 YYREEE (reference sequence). The ends were cut back, 7 bases at V and 8 bases at J, with 11 bases in the middle. This CDR3 is built from 11 residues. The CDR3 nucleotides are TGTGCCAGCCCCGTCGGCGGTACGCAGTATTTT. Amino acids: CASPVGGTQYF.

The chain recombines TRBV2 with TRBJ1-2; TRBD1 agrees at 8 bases. Germline loops: CDR1 SNHLY, CDR2 FYNNEI. Trimming took 4 bases from V and 0 from J; bases not matched to a gene: 4. CDR3 length equals 15 residues. The CDR3 spells CASSGQGPANYGYTF. CDR3 nucleotides: TGTGCCAGCAGTGGACAGGGGCCGGCTAACTATGGCTACACCTTC.

The table lists this clone with a few counts. The chain is built from TRBV20-1 and TRBJ1-1; no firm D call. The CDR3 runs to 11 residues. Germline V gives CDR1 DFQATT, CDR2 SNEGSKA (reference sequence). Trimming pared 3 bases from V and 10 bases from J, leaving 12 bases between. CDR3 nucleotide sequence: TGCAGTGCTAGCCGGCGGAATGGAGCTTTCTTT. The encoded protein is CSASRRNGAFF.

The chain combines TRBV19 with TRBJ1-5, with 7 nucleotides matching TRBD1. The CDR3 is 16 residues long. Germline V gene sequence: CDR1 LNHDA, CDR2 SQIVND (reference sequence). Unmatched junction bases numbered 5, after V lost 0 bases and J lost 3 bases. CDR3 sequence: CASSIDRGDDNQPQHF. The CDR3, as DNA: TGTGCCAGTAGTATAGACAGGGGGGATGACAATCAGCCCCAGCATTTT.

This chain links TRBV9 with TRBJ1-4; weak D call: TRBD1 (6 bases). This CDR3 is built from 15 residues. V dropped 0 bases and J dropped 8 bases, with 14 bases sitting between them. CDR1 SGDLS and CDR2 YYNGEE come from the germline V gene. The CDR3 region is CASSVGVGAGEKLFF. The CDR3 bases are TGTGCCAGCAGCGTAGGGGTGGGGGCAGGGGAAAAACTGTTTTTT.

J is TRBJ1-5 and V is TRBV18, with unresolved D. The CDR3 runs to 13 residues. Germline CDR1 and CDR2: KGHSH and LQKENI. With 6 bases removed from V and 3 bases from J, the gap between germline ends came to 9 bases. CDR3 region: CASSLGTNQPQHF. The CDR3 nucleotides read TGTGCCAGCTCTCTAGGTACCAATCAGCCCCAGCATTTT.

The V and J genes are TRBV5-1 and TRBJ2-5, with TRBD2 matching over 14 bases. The CDR3 has 17 residues. V shed 0 bases, J shed 2 bases, and the junction held 3 bases outside the gene matches. Germline-derived CDR1 and CDR2 are SGHRS and YFSETQ. The CDR3 protein is CASSLVTSGRVQETQYF. In nucleotides, the CDR3 is TGCGCCAGCAGCTTGGTGACTAGCGGGAGGGTTCAAGAGACCCAGTACTTC.

This chain joins TRBV5-1 and TRBJ1-1, with D possibly TRBD1 on 5 matching bases. The CDR3 totals 14 residues. Germline V gene sequence: CDR1 SGHRS, CDR2 YFSETQ. V shed 3 bases and J shed 3 bases, with 12 bases lying between them. CDR3 region: CASSSSVGDTEAFF. DNA for the CDR3: TGCGCCAGCAGCTCTAGTGTAGGGGACACTGAAGCTTTCTTT. The full variable domain, in which reference TRBV5-1 and TRBJ1-1 provide the parts outside the CDR3, is KAGVTQTPRYLIKTRGQQVTLSCSPISGHRSVSWYQQTPGQGLQFLFEYFSETQRNKGNFPGRFSGRQFSNSRSEMNVSTLELGDSALYLCASSSSVGDTEAFFGQGTRLTVV.

This sequence joins TRBV5-1 and TRBJ2-5; 12 nucleotides match TRBD2. Germline CDR1 and CDR2: SGHRS and YFSETQ. This CDR3 is built from 18 residues. With V trimmed by 2 bases and J by 4 bases, 12 bases remained unmatched. The CDR3 DNA reads TGCGCCAGCAGCTTCGCCCGACTAGCGGGAGTCGCTGGAGAGACCCAGTACTTC. As protein: CASSFARLAGVAGETQYF.

V usage is TRBV2 and J usage is TRBJ2-4; maybe TRBD1 (6 bases). CDR1 is SNHLY, CDR2 FYNNEI, per germline. V shed 6 bases and J shed 4 bases, with 10 bases lying between them. This CDR3 region has 13 residues. In DNA form, the CDR3 reads TGTGCCAGCAGCCCCGGACAGAAAAACATTCAGTACTTC. This encodes CASSPGQKNIQYF.

V is TRBV27 and J is TRBJ1-5; TRBD1 agrees at 8 bases. This CDR3 region has 13 residues. The trim removed 5 bases at V and 6 bases at J, leaving 3 bases unmatched. Germline-derived CDR1 and CDR2 are MNHEY and SMNVEV (reference sequence). The CDR3 sequence is CASSMTGAQPQHF. CDR3 in DNA: TGTGCCAGCAGTATGACAGGGGCTCAGCCCCAGCATTTT.

This clone was detected once. The J gene is TRBJ2-3, the V gene TRBV18; TRBD1 might be the D (6 bases). Trimming took off 1 base at V and 3 bases at J, with 11 bases between the two ends. The CDR3 spans 15 residues. Per germline, CDR1 KGHSH and CDR2 LQKENI. The CDR3 loop reads CASSPRVQGTDTQYF. DNA for the CDR3: TGTGCCAGCTCACCACGGGTGCAGGGGACAGATACGCAGTATTTT.

The V gene is TRBV27, the J gene TRBJ2-7, with 7 bases matching TRBD1. CDR3 length equals 13 residues. The V gene end was trimmed by 5 bases and the J gene end by 7 bases; junction bases not matched to a gene: 8. Germline values: CDR1 MNHEY, CDR2 SMNVEV (reference sequence). CDR3 residues: CASSRDSEREQYF. In nucleotides, the CDR3 is TGTGCCAGCAGTCGGGACAGCGAGAGGGAGCAGTACTTC.